Presented here are 24 T cell receptor beta chains from one specimen sequenced in a study of persistence of HIV-infected CD4 T cells. This was the immunoSEQ version 4 assay in survey mode. The method was immunoSEQ multiplex PCR; TCRdb's version includes in-frame clones alone and lacks a portion of them. The repertoire holds some 58,000 clones, with about 69% as singletons. An overlapping HIV-1 Gag peptide pool stimulated these cells at about 0.9 ug/peptide/mL. CD40L-negative CD69-negative CD45RO-high memory CD4+ T cells were sorted as populations depleted of antigen-responding cells. No antigen is known for these receptors. The sequences come from CD4+ T cells sorted from PBMCs after roughly 20-hour stimulation, collected from a patient who received antiretroviral therapy. The source is an adult man with HIV who was CMV-seropositive.

The chain links TRBV7-9 to TRBJ2-2; the D call may be TRBD1 or TRBD2 (6 bases each). Germline V gene lookup returns CDR1 SEHNR and CDR2 FQNEAQ (reference sequence). V gave up 5 bases and J gave up 0 bases, with 13 bases separating them. The CDR3 loop spans 16 amino acids. CDR3 sequence: CASSPRGASNTGELFF. CDR3 bases: TGTGCCAGCAGCCCGAGGGGGGCGTCGAACACCGGGGAGCTGTTTTTT.

The V gene is TRBV6-5, the J gene TRBJ2-4; D not certain. Trimming stripped 2 bases from V and 4 bases from J, with 0 bases between. The CDR3 is 11 residues long. The germline CDR1 and CDR2 sequences are MNHEY and SVGAGI. The CDR3 sequence is CASSYKNIQYF. CDR3 bases: TGTGCCAGCAGTTACAAAAACATTCAGTACTTC.

This rearrangement joins TRBV6-2 or TRBV6-3 to TRBJ1-2, with a weak D call TRBD1 (6 bases). Germline CDR1 MNHEY, CDR2 SVGEGT. V was pared by 4 bases and J by 4 bases, with 10 bases between. There are 13 residues in the CDR3. CDR3 nucleotide sequence: TGTGCCAGCAGTTCACAGGGCGGCTATGGCTACACCTTC. This gives the protein CASSSQGGYGYTF.

In its sample, this clone was seen once. The chain joins TRBV27 to TRBJ1-2; TRBD1 aligns across 10 bases. Germline CDR1 reads MNHEY; CDR2 reads SMNVEV (reference sequence). With V trimmed by 5 bases and J by 4 bases, 4 bases remained unmatched. The CDR3 runs to 14 residues. Written as DNA, the CDR3 is TGTGCCAGCAGTCGGGACAGGGGAACCTATGGCTACACCTTC. It translates to CASSRDRGTYGYTF.

The chain couples TRBV10-2 to TRBJ1-2, with D maybe TRBD1 (6 bases). This CDR3 region has 17 residues. The V gene's germline CDR1 is WSHSY and CDR2 SAAADI. Trimming shortened V by 3 bases and J by 7 bases, and 24 bases separated the two germline ends. The CDR3, as DNA: TGCGCCAGCAGTGAAGCTACCATTCGACAGACACAGGGTGGCTACACCTTC. This sequence encodes CASSEATIRQTQGGYTF.

Judged by abundance, this clone is medium-sized. The genes are TRBV5-5 and TRBJ1-2, with D maybe TRBD1 (5 bases). CDR3 length: 13 amino acids. From germline, CDR1 is SGHKS and CDR2 YYEKEE (reference sequence). The V and J ends lost 0 bases and 4 bases respectively, with 7 bases between them. The CDR3 DNA sequence: TGTGCCAGCAGCTTGGGACAGCTCTATGGCTACACCTTC. It translates to CASSLGQLYGYTF.

The V gene is TRBV6-4, the J gene TRBJ1-5, with D hard to call. This CDR3 comprises 13 residues. CDR1 is MRHNA and CDR2 is SNTAGT in the germline V gene. V lost 3 bases and J 9 bases, leaving 12 bases between the germline ends. CDR3 loop: CASSEREGMPQHF. The DNA for the CDR3 is TGTGCCAGCAGTGAAAGGGAAGGCATGCCCCAGCATTTT.

The chain joins TRBV15 to TRBJ2-1, with D maybe TRBD2 (6 bases). Between the trimmed V and J ends, which lost 0 bases and 4 bases, there was a span of 13 bases. The CDR3 spans 16 residues. The germline CDR1 and CDR2 sequences are LNHNV and YYDKDF (reference sequence). For the CDR3, the DNA is TGTGCCACCAGCAGAGACGGGGGTCTGCGGTACAATGAGCAGTTCTTC. Its protein product is CATSRDGGLRYNEQFF. Based on the CDR3 plus reference TRBV15 and TRBJ2-1, the full variable domain is DAMVIQNPRYQVTQFGKPVTLSCSQTLNHNVMYWYQQKSSQAPKLLFHYYDKDFNNEADTPDNFQSRRPNTSFCFLDIRSPGLGDTAMYLCATSRDGGLRYNEQFFGPGTRLTVL.

The genes are TRBV12-3 or TRBV12-4 and TRBJ1-5; D not certain. CDR3 size: 13 residues. V shed 6 bases and J shed 0 bases, with 6 bases lying between them. The CDR3 nucleotides read TGTGCCAGCAGCGACTATAGCAATCAGCCCCAGCATTTT. Translating it yields CASSDYSNQPQHF.

The J gene is TRBJ2-6, the V gene TRBV6-1; D is possibly TRBD2 (6 bases). The CDR3 sequence is 18 residues long. Germline loops: CDR1 MNHNS, CDR2 SASEGT. V was pared by 3 bases and J by 0 bases, with 15 bases between. The CDR3 sequence: CASSERDPPLSGANVLTF. CDR3 in DNA: TGTGCCAGCAGTGAGCGGGACCCACCCCTCTCTGGGGCCAACGTCCTGACTTTC.

This chain connects TRBV25-1 to TRBJ1-4; 8 bases are a match to TRBD1. J gave up 1 base and V 5 bases, and 6 bases lay outside the gene matches. Looked up from germline, CDR1 is MGHDK and CDR2 is SYGVNS. The CDR3 contains 16 residues. In nucleotides, the CDR3 is TGTGCCAGCAGTCGGCACAGGGGGGGAACTAATGAAAAACTGTTTTTT. Translation: CASSRHRGGTNEKLFF.

The chain carries TRBV3-1 (or the pseudogene TRBV3-2) and TRBJ2-2; no clear D. The CDR3 extends over 13 amino acids. The V end lost 4 bases, the J end lost 5 bases, and 8 bases lay between the germline ends. Per the germline V gene, CDR1 is LGHDT and CDR2 is YNNKEL (reference sequence). The DNA of the CDR3 is TGTGCCAGCAGCCCGCATGGGACCGGGGAGCTGTTTTTT. Encoded protein: CASSPHGTGELFF.

This sequence joins TRBV29-1 and TRBJ1-2; D gene unclear. Germline V CDR1 and CDR2: SQVTM, ANQGSEA. V lost 1 base, J lost 4 bases, and 10 bases lay in between. This CDR3 spans 13 amino acids. This CDR3 reads CSVEARRGYGYTF. As DNA, the CDR3 is TGCAGCGTTGAAGCCAGGCGGGGCTATGGCTACACCTTC.

The chain has TRBV5-1 and TRBJ2-3; 10 bases match TRBD2. The V segment lost 5 bases and the J segment 0 bases; nucleotides outside the gene matches: 3. Per germline, CDR1 SGHRS and CDR2 YFSETQ. The CDR3 spans 15 residues. The CDR3 reads CASSRTSGSTDTQYF. CDR3 DNA: TGCGCCAGCAGTCGGACTAGCGGAAGCACAGATACGCAGTATTTT.

The chain employs TRBV7-9 and TRBJ2-7, with TRBD1 matching 8 bases. Germline CDR1 and CDR2: SEHNR and FQNEAQ (reference sequence). The CDR3 length is 16 residues. With 5 bases clipped from V and 0 bases from J, the junction kept 9 bases outside the gene matches. The CDR3 region has the DNA TGTGCCAGCAGCCTCTACAGGGGGGCCAGCTCCTACGAGCAGTACTTC. This sequence encodes CASSLYRGASSYEQYF.

The sample holds one count of this clone. The J gene is TRBJ2-3, the V gene TRBV3-1 (or the pseudogene TRBV3-2), with 14 bases matching TRBD2. CDR1 and CDR2 (germline): LGHDT, YNNKEL (reference sequence). CDR3 length: 16 amino acids. J lost 5 bases, V lost 4 bases, and 5 bases had no gene match. The CDR3 bases are TGTGCCAGCAGCCGCTTAGGACTAGCGGGAGGAGATACGCAGTATTTT. It is translated as CASSRLGLAGGDTQYF.

CDR3 sequence: CASSVEGPGANVLTF. The CDR3 DNA follows: TGTGCCAGCAGCGTAGAGGGACCCGGGGCCAACGTCCTGACTTTC. The rearrangement joins TRBV9 to TRBJ2-6, with D perhaps assigned TRBD1 or TRBD2 (5 bases each). This CDR3 contains 15 residues. The V gene lost 0 bases and the J gene lost 4 bases, with 8 bases spanning the gap. Germline CDR1 is SGDLS and CDR2 is YYNGEE.

The J gene is TRBJ1-1, the V gene TRBV6-1; 7 positions match TRBD1. Trimming removed 3 bases from V and 0 bases from J; junction bases left unmatched: 4. The CDR3 spans 15 residues. Germline V gene data show CDR1 as MNHNS and CDR2 as SASEGT. In DNA form, the CDR3 reads TGTGCCAGCAGTGAGGGACAGACCCTGAACACTGAAGCTTTCTTT. It is translated as CASSEGQTLNTEAFF.

The V and J genes are TRBV10-3 and TRBJ1-6; D not certain. This CDR3 has 13 amino acids. Per germline, CDR1 ENHRY and CDR2 SYGVKD. V lost 8 bases to trimming and J lost 10 bases, with 15 bases between them. The DNA for the CDR3 is TGTGCCATCCGTCTCGACAAGTCCTCACCCCTCCACTTT. It encodes CAIRLDKSSPLHF.

Only one count was recorded for this clone. The chain couples TRBV6-5 to TRBJ1-1, with TRBD1 identical over 8 bases. The J segment lost 3 bases and the V segment lost 4 bases, leaving 10 bases of the junction unmatched. This CDR3 is 16 amino acids long. Germline V gene sequence: CDR1 MNHEY, CDR2 SVGAGI. CDR3 amino acids: CASSLGRGHRDTEAFF. CDR3 nucleotides: TGTGCCAGCAGTTTAGGCAGGGGGCATCGGGACACTGAAGCTTTCTTT.

Only a few counts were recorded for this clone. This rearrangement joins TRBV6-1 to TRBJ1-5; D is unclear. The CDR3 covers 15 residues. Germline CDR1 reads MNHNS; CDR2 reads SASEGT. V lost 3 bases to trimming and J lost 0 bases, with 9 bases between them. CDR3 in amino acids: CASSDQRYSNQPQHF. The CDR3 bases are TGTGCCAGCAGTGATCAAAGATATAGCAATCAGCCCCAGCATTTT.

The chain employs TRBV5-6 and TRBJ1-2; D not certain. Trimming shortened V by 0 bases and J by 8 bases, and 8 bases separated the two germline ends. The CDR3 is 12 amino acids. The germline V gene has CDR1 SGHDT and CDR2 YYEEEE. The CDR3 DNA is TGTGCCAGCAGCTTGGGCCAGATGGGCTACACCTTC. Translation gives CASSLGQMGYTF.

The V gene is TRBV27, the J gene TRBJ2-1; no definite D call. Germline assignment: CDR1 MNHEY and CDR2 SMNVEV (reference sequence). With 0 bases removed from V and 10 bases from J, the gap between germline ends came to 13 bases. The CDR3 has 14 amino acids. This CDR3 reads CASSLSNRAGEQFF. The CDR3 coding sequence is TGTGCCAGCAGTTTATCGAATAGGGCTGGAGAGCAGTTCTTC.

This chain links TRBV5-8 with TRBJ1-6, with 8 bases matching TRBD1. Trimming cost V 4 bases and J 14 bases; bases outside gene matches: 14. Germline assignment: CDR1 SGHTS and CDR2 YDEGEE. This CDR3 contains 15 residues. DNA of the CDR3: TGTGCCAGCAGCCTAGAAGGACAGGGAGGCAGAACCCTCCACTTT. This gives the protein CASSLEGQGGRTLHF.